This TCR beta chain was identified during a study of T cells after yellow fever vaccination. Worth noting for this clonotype: Its antigen remains unidentified.

Using its own MiXCR run on the 5' RACE reads, TCRdb lists one record per CDR3 protein. Among around 250,000 distinct CDR3 sequences listed, about 7% were seen once. Whole-study results and caveats: Any FACS-sorted repertoire could hold abundant clonotypes that contaminate it from the bulk population.

The sequences come from CD4+ T cells sorted from PBMCs, collected 15 days after the yellow fever booster vaccination. The TCR sequence derives from a man aged 30-40 years who received the YFV17D yellow fever vaccine.

CDR3 in DNA: TGCGCCAGCAGCCCATACAGGGACAGGGTTTTAGCAGACACCTTC. It translates to CASSPYRDRVLADTF. The rearrangement uses TRBV4-1 and TRBJ1-2; 9 nucleotides align to TRBD1. CDR1 is MGHRA, CDR2 YSYEKL, per germline. This CDR3 contains 15 residues. The J segment lost 12 bases and the V segment lost 4 bases, leaving 15 bases of the junction unmatched.